The rows below give T cell receptor beta chains drawn from one sample of a study of cytomegalovirus exposure and HLA in healthy donors. The method was immunoSEQ multiplex PCR; TCRdb's version includes in-frame clones alone and lacks a portion of them. The profile shows 120,000 or so clones, approximately 80% of them singletons. The specimen sequenced was PBMCs. These receptors all stem from a young man in good health and CMV-seronegative. Both conserved end residues are part of each CDR3. D genes are given only for firm matches. The size entry is marked missing in some rows and otherwise reads once, few, many or a size class.

CDR3aa: CASSLIAGGLTDTQYF
CDR3nt: TGTGCCAGCAGCTTGATAGCGGGAGGACTGACAGATACGCAGTATTTT
abundance: -
j_gene: TRBJ2-3
v_gene: TRBV7-6
d_gene: TRBD2

CDR3aa: CSVGTPTNEKLFF
CDR3nt: TGCAGCGTGGGGACTCCAACTAATGAAAAACTGTTTTTT
abundance: few
j_gene: TRBJ1-4
v_gene: TRBV29-1
d_gene: -

CDR3aa: CASSVVREADTQYF
CDR3nt: TGTGCCAGCAGCGTAGTCCGGGAGGCAGATACGCAGTATTTT
abundance: -
j_gene: TRBJ2-3
v_gene: TRBV9
d_gene: TRBD2

CDR3aa: CASSYGTGTLYGYTF
CDR3nt: TGTGCCAGCAGCTACGGGACAGGGACTCTCTATGGCTACACCTTC
abundance: -
j_gene: TRBJ1-2
v_gene: TRBV5-6
d_gene: TRBD1

CDR3aa: CATSRDRLGNEQFF
CDR3nt: TGTGCCACCAGCAGAGACAGGTTAGGCAATGAGCAGTTCTTC
abundance: -
j_gene: TRBJ2-1
v_gene: TRBV15
d_gene: -

CDR3aa: CASSTRLAGGPFPHEQYF
CDR3nt: TGTGCCAGCAGTACCAGACTAGCGGGAGGGCCATTCCCCCACGAGCAGTACTTC
abundance: -
j_gene: TRBJ2-7
v_gene: TRBV28
d_gene: TRBD2

CDR3aa: CASSQEDQVTYEQYF
CDR3nt: TGCGCCAGCAGCCAAGAGGATCAGGTCACCTACGAGCAGTACTTC
abundance: -
j_gene: TRBJ2-7
v_gene: TRBV4-1
d_gene: -

CDR3aa: CASSPTLGGSPGYTF
CDR3nt: TGTGCCAGCAGCCCTACCCTAGGAGGGAGTCCTGGCTACACCTTC
abundance: -
j_gene: TRBJ1-2
v_gene: TRBV28
d_gene: -

CDR3aa: CASSQEMQGPNTDTQYF
CDR3nt: TGCGCCAGCAGCCAAGAGATGCAGGGGCCAAACACAGATACGCAGTATTTT
abundance: once
j_gene: TRBJ2-3
v_gene: TRBV4-3
d_gene: -

CDR3aa: CASSLERGTYGYTF
CDR3nt: TGTGCCAGCAGTTTAGAAAGGGGGACCTATGGCTACACCTTC
abundance: few
j_gene: TRBJ1-2
v_gene: TRBV6-1
d_gene: -

CDR3aa: CASSPREGMLAFF
CDR3nt: TGTGCCAGCTCACCACGGGAGGGGATGTTGGCTTTCTTT
abundance: -
j_gene: TRBJ1-1
v_gene: TRBV18
d_gene: -

CDR3aa: CASSATGQGYYGYTF
CDR3nt: TGTGCCAGCAGCGCAACTGGACAGGGGTACTATGGCTACACCTTC
abundance: -
j_gene: TRBJ1-2
v_gene: TRBV11-2
d_gene: TRBD1

CDR3aa: CAYSGSRNEQFF
CDR3nt: TGTGCCTATAGCGGGTCTCGCAATGAGCAGTTCTTC
abundance: -
j_gene: TRBJ2-1
v_gene: TRBV30
d_gene: TRBD2

CDR3aa: CASSIGGQPTTNEKLFF
CDR3nt: TGTGCCAGTAGTATAGGCGGGCAGCCTACAACTAATGAAAAACTGTTTTTT
abundance: -
j_gene: TRBJ1-4
v_gene: TRBV19
d_gene: -

CDR3aa: CASSSRIPGQGARQQYF
CDR3nt: TGTGCCAGCAGTTCCCGAATCCCGGGACAGGGGGCGCGTCAGCAGTACTTC
abundance: -
j_gene: TRBJ2-7
v_gene: TRBV28
d_gene: TRBD1

CDR3aa: CASIWAANTGELFF
CDR3nt: TGTGCCAGCATTTGGGCAGCGAACACCGGGGAGCTGTTTTTT
abundance: -
j_gene: TRBJ2-2
v_gene: TRBV28
d_gene: -

CDR3aa: CASSSRGLAGGPHGFYRSYNEQFF
CDR3nt: TGCGCCAGCAGCTCCCGGGGACTAGCGGGGGGACCTCATGGATTTTATAGGTCCTACAATGAGCAGTTCTTC
abundance: -
j_gene: TRBJ2-1
v_gene: TRBV5-1
d_gene: TRBD2

CDR3aa: CASSSGWGLTEAFF
CDR3nt: TGTGCCAGCAGCTCGGGTTGGGGGCTCACTGAAGCTTTCTTT
abundance: -
j_gene: TRBJ1-1
v_gene: TRBV5-6
d_gene: -

CDR3aa: CASSGEGQGATEQFF
CDR3nt: TGTGCCAGCAGTGGAGAGGGACAGGGGGCGACTGAGCAGTTCTTC
abundance: -
j_gene: TRBJ2-1
v_gene: TRBV2
d_gene: TRBD1

CDR3aa: CASSVAQLNTEAFF
CDR3nt: TGCGCCAGCAGCGTCGCTCAGTTGAACACTGAAGCTTTCTTT
abundance: -
j_gene: TRBJ1-1
v_gene: TRBV5-1
d_gene: -

CDR3aa: CASSIDVVAGSTDTQYF
CDR3nt: TGTGCCAGTAGTATAGATGTGGTAGCGGGGAGCACAGATACGCAGTATTTT
abundance: once
j_gene: TRBJ2-3
v_gene: TRBV19
d_gene: TRBD2

CDR3aa: CASSLVSENEKLFF
CDR3nt: TGTGCCAGCAGCTTGGTTTCTGAGAATGAAAAACTGTTTTTT
abundance: few
j_gene: TRBJ1-4
v_gene: TRBV5-4
d_gene: -

CDR3aa: CATSPGLAVYEQYF
CDR3nt: TGTGCCACCTCGCCGGGACTAGCGGTCTACGAGCAGTACTTC
abundance: -
j_gene: TRBJ2-7
v_gene: TRBV19
d_gene: TRBD2

CDR3aa: CASSVQGNTEAFF
CDR3nt: TGTGCCAGCAGCGTACAGGGGAACACTGAAGCTTTCTTT
abundance: -
j_gene: TRBJ1-1
v_gene: TRBV9
d_gene: -

CDR3aa: CASTQGWSTGELFF
CDR3nt: TGTGCCAGCACACAGGGGTGGAGCACCGGGGAGCTGTTTTTT
abundance: -
j_gene: TRBJ2-2
v_gene: TRBV11-2
d_gene: TRBD1

CDR3aa: CASREGFFRGTEAFF
CDR3nt: TGTGCCAGTAGAGAAGGTTTTTTTAGAGGCACTGAAGCTTTCTTT
abundance: -
j_gene: TRBJ1-1
v_gene: TRBV19
d_gene: -

CDR3aa: CAWSLRTGRTEAFF
CDR3nt: TGTGCCTGGAGCCTTCGCACAGGGAGAACTGAAGCTTTCTTT
abundance: -
j_gene: TRBJ1-1
v_gene: TRBV30
d_gene: -

CDR3aa: CALRPPGAYEKLFF
CDR3nt: TGTGCCTTGAGGCCTCCAGGGGCCTATGAAAAACTGTTTTTT
abundance: -
j_gene: TRBJ1-4
v_gene: TRBV30
d_gene: -

CDR3aa: CASSADRGRTGELFF
CDR3nt: TGTGCCAGCAGTGCCGACAGGGGGCGCACCGGGGAGCTGTTTTTT
abundance: -
j_gene: TRBJ2-2
v_gene: TRBV6-1
d_gene: TRBD1

CDR3aa: CASSSGTGGEKLFF
CDR3nt: TGTGCCAGCAGCTCCGGGACAGGGGGTGAAAAACTGTTTTTT
abundance: -
j_gene: TRBJ1-4
v_gene: TRBV7-9
d_gene: TRBD1

CDR3aa: CASSLDSTHTDTQYF
CDR3nt: TGTGCCAGCAGTTTAGACAGTACCCATACAGATACGCAGTATTTT
abundance: -
j_gene: TRBJ2-3
v_gene: TRBV6-1
d_gene: -

CDR3aa: CASSSQGAGGNTIYF
CDR3nt: TGTGCCAGCAGTTCACAGGGGGCAGGCGGAAACACCATATATTTT
abundance: -
j_gene: TRBJ1-3
v_gene: TRBV27
d_gene: TRBD1

CDR3aa: CASSSPTERSSYEQYF
CDR3nt: TGTGCCAGCAGTTCCCCAACGGAGCGGTCGTCCTACGAGCAGTACTTC
abundance: -
j_gene: TRBJ2-7
v_gene: TRBV6-6
d_gene: -

CDR3aa: CASSLGTGGQETQYF
CDR3nt: TGTGCCAGCAGCCTCGGGACAGGGGGCCAAGAGACCCAGTACTTC
abundance: -
j_gene: TRBJ2-5
v_gene: TRBV7-6
d_gene: TRBD1

CDR3aa: CASSLDQGNEQFF
CDR3nt: TGTGCCAGCAGCTTAGACCAGGGCAATGAGCAGTTCTTC
abundance: once
j_gene: TRBJ2-1
v_gene: TRBV11-3
d_gene: -

CDR3aa: CASSTPRGRDFSNQPQHF
CDR3nt: TGTGCCAGTAGTACCCCTCGAGGACGGGACTTTAGCAATCAGCCCCAGCATTTT
abundance: few
j_gene: TRBJ1-5
v_gene: TRBV19
d_gene: -

CDR3aa: CASSVRGMNTEAFF
CDR3nt: TGTGCCAGCAGCGTCAGGGGCATGAACACTGAAGCTTTCTTT
abundance: few
j_gene: TRBJ1-1
v_gene: TRBV6-1
d_gene: -